The sequence of this T cell receptor beta chain was determined in a study of blood T cells in healthy people across ages. Donors were systemically healthy Caucasian individuals from Russia aged about 6 to 95 years. With each sample, at least 6 micrograms of total RNA were extracted. Through a sample-barcoded 5' primer and a J-beta primer mix, a second PCR was run for roughly 6 to 11 cycles. Unique molecular identifiers of 12 random nucleotides labeled each cDNA. TCRdb passed the 5' RACE reads through MiXCR, listing each CDR3 protein once. The table includes 380,000 or so distinct CDR3 sequences, over 45% detected once. General study findings and limits: Without sorted subsets, naive and antigen-experienced compartments could not be conclusively compared.

About this clonotype: Its specificity is not known.

CDR3 length equals 17 residues. This receptor was taken from a man aged 55 to 70 in good health. The chain employs TRBV21-1 and TRBJ2-7; the D call in the table, TRBD2, was not verified against the DNA. TRBV21-1 is a documented pseudogene. Source material: blood. For the CDR3, the DNA is TGTGCCAGCAGCAACCGAGGACTAGCCCAATCCCCTTACGAGCAGTACTTC. Amino acids: CASSNRGLAQSPYEQYF.